The 3 T cell receptor beta chains below were found in one sample sequenced in a study of OX40 agonist ivuxolimab in advanced cancers. Only in-frame clones appear in the TCRdb table, and some are missing; sequencing was by immunoSEQ multiplex PCR. This sample has around 67,000 clones; less than 90% occur once, and the top ten carry approximately 8%. The specimen comprised CD4+ or CD8+ T cells sorted from blood, sampled in a trial of the OX40 agonist ivuxolimab. The origin of the receptors is an adult with an advanced solid tumor such as melanoma, head and neck, liver or kidney cancer.

The rearrangement uses TRBV18 and TRBJ1-1; D possibly corresponds to TRBD1 (5 bases). This CDR3 comprises 15 residues. The germline V gene has CDR1 KGHSH and CDR2 LQKENI. V was trimmed by 2 bases and J by 5 bases, leaving 15 bases between them. The CDR3 loop reads CASSPMDGGGTEAFF. The DNA of the CDR3 is TGTGCCAGCTCACCAATGGATGGGGGAGGTACTGAAGCTTTCTTT.

The chain links TRBV11-2 to TRBJ2-7; 8 nucleotides match TRBD1. The germline gives CDR1 SGHAT, CDR2 FQNNGV. The CDR3 is 14 residues long. The V and J ends lost 4 bases and 4 bases, in that order; junction bases with no gene match: 6. CDR3 sequence (DNA): TGTGCCAGCAGCTCAAGCCAGGGGGCGTACGAGCAGTACTTC. Protein: CASSSSQGAYEQYF.

The chain recombines TRBV5-1 with TRBJ1-1; D remains ambiguous. The germline V gene encodes CDR1 SGHRS and CDR2 YFSETQ. This CDR3 has 15 amino acids. V was trimmed by 0 bases and J by 1 base, leaving 10 bases between them. The CDR3 DNA is TGCGCCAGCAGCTTGGACGGGATCCGGAACACTGAAGCTTTCTTT. Translated: CASSLDGIRNTEAFF.